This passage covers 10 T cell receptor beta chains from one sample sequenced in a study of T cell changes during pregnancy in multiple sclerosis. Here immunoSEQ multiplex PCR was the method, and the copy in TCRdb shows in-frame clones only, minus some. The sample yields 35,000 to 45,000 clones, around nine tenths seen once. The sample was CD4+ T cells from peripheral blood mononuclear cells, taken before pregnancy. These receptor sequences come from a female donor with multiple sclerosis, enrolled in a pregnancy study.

The CDR3 nucleotides read TGTGCCAGCTCACCGACGGAGATAGGATACAATGAGCAGTTCTTC. Translating it yields CASSPTEIGYNEQFF. This chain uses TRBV18 with TRBJ2-1; D unclear. The CDR3 extends over 15 amino acids. The germline V gene encodes CDR1 KGHSH and CDR2 LQKENI. Between the trimmed V and J ends, which lost 3 bases and 4 bases, there was a span of 13 bases.

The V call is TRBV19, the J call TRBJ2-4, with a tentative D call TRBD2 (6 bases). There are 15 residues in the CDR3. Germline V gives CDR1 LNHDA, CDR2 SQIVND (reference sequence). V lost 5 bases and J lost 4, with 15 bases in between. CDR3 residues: CASSPLGGDKNIQYF. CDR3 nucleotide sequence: TGTGCCAGTAGTCCCCTCGGGGGAGATAAAAACATTCAGTACTTC. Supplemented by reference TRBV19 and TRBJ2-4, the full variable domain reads DGGITQSPKYLFRKEGQNVTLSCEQNLNHDAMYWYRQDPGQGLRLIYYSQIVNDFQKGDIAEGYSVSREKKESFPLTVTSAQKNPTAFYLCASSPLGGDKNIQYFGAGTRLSVL.

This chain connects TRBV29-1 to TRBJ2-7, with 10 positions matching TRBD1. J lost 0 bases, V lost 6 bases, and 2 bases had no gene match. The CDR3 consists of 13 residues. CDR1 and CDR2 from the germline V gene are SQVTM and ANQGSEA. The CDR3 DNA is TGCAGCGTGGGACAGGGGTACTCCTACGAGCAGTACTTC. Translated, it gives CSVGQGYSYEQYF.

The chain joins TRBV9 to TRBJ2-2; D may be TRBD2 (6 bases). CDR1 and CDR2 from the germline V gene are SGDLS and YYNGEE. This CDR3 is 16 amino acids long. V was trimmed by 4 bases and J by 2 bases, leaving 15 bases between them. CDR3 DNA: TGTGCCAGCAGCCCCTTGGACGGGAGAAACACCGGGGAGCTGTTTTTT. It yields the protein CASSPLDGRNTGELFF.

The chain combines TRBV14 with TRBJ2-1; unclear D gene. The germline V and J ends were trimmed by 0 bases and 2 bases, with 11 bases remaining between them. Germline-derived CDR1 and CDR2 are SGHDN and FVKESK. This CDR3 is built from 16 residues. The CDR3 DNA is TGTGCCAGCAGCCAAGATCGGGTAGTGACCTACAATGAGCAGTTCTTC. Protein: CASSQDRVVTYNEQFF.

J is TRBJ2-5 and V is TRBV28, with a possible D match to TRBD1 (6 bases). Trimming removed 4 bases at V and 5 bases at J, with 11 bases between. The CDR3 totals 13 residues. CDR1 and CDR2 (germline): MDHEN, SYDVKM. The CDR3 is CASSSLDRETQYF. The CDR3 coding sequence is TGTGCCAGCAGTTCCCTAGACAGGGAGACCCAGTACTTC.

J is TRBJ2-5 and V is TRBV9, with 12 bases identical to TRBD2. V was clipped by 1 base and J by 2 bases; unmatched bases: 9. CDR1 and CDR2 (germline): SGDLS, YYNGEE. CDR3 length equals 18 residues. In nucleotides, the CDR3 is TGTGCCAGCAGCGTAAGCCCCACGACTAGCGGGGGTCAAGAGACCCAGTACTTC. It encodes CASSVSPTTSGGQETQYF.

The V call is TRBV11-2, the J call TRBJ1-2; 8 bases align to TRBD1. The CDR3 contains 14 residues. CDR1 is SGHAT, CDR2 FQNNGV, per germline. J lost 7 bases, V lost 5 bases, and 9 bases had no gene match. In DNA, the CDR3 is TGTGCCAGCAGCCTTCGACAGGGGTTGAGTGGCTACACCTTC. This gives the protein CASSLRQGLSGYTF.

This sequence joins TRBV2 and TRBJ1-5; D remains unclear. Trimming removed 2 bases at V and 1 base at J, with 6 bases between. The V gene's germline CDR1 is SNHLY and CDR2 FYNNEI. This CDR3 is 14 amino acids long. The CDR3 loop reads CASSESRSNQPQHF. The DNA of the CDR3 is TGTGCCAGCAGTGAAAGCAGGAGCAATCAGCCCCAGCATTTT.

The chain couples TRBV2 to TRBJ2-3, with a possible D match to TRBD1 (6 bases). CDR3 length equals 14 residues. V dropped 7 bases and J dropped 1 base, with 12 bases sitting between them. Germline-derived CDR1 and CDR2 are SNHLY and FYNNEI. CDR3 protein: CASTYEGGTDTQYF. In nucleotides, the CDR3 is TGTGCCAGCACTTACGAGGGGGGCACAGATACGCAGTATTTT.